This T cell receptor (beta chain) emerged from a study of CD8+ T cells in alopecia areata. V gave up 0 bases and J gave up 1 base, with 4 bases separating them. Looked up from germline, CDR1 is SGDLS and CDR2 is YYNGEE. The CDR3 runs 13 residues. cDNA reverse transcribed from extracted RNA served as the sequencing template. Clones were read by immunoSEQ multiplex PCR, and TCRdb kept only the in-frame ones, dropping some. The table records around 300,000 clones, 60% of them present only once. The table lists this clone with a few counts. Other DNA sequences of this sample code for an identical CDR3. Sample treatment: oral pan-JAK inhibitor, 5-10 mg twice daily. Patients with alopecia areata provided lesional scalp punch biopsies as well as peripheral blood.

The sample was CD4+ T cells sorted from blood, taken between weeks 51 and 54, from a patient treated with tofacitinib. The source of this sequence is a human donor with alopecia areata. V and J are TRBV9 and TRBJ1-1; unclear D gene. CDR3 DNA sequence: TGTGCCAGCAGCGTAGAAGGGAACACTGAAGCTTTCTTT. Protein product: CASSVEGNTEAFF. Full variable domain (outside the CDR3, taken from reference TRBV9 and TRBJ1-1): DSGVTQTPKHLITATGQRVTLRCSPRSGDLSVYWYQQSLDQGLQFLIQYYNGEERAKGNILERFSAQQFPDLHSELNLSSLELGDSALYFCASSVEGNTEAFFGQGTRLTVV.